This TCR beta chain was sequenced in a study of post-analysis software for immune sequencing data. The authors incorporated unique molecular identifiers into the TCR beta cDNA libraries. TCRdb ran MiXCR on the PCR reads and lists one entry per CDR3 protein. The sample yields 600,000 to 750,000 distinct CDR3 sequences, 55% to 60% seen once. For this clonotype: No antigen is known for it.

Germline values: CDR1 MNHEY, CDR2 SVGEGT. The CDR3 extends over 15 amino acids. V lost 3 bases, J lost 5 bases, and 7 bases stayed unmatched. Findings and limits, study-wide: When patients were compared with controls, about five TRBV segments were more frequent, TRBV5-6, TRBV5-1 and TRBV20-1 among them.

The chain employs TRBV6-2 or TRBV6-3 and TRBJ2-3, with TRBD2 matching over 8 bases. Sequencing was performed on blood. This TCR was sampled from a girl aged 2 to 10 with multiple sclerosis. The CDR3 reads CASSYTGLEEDTQYF. As DNA, the CDR3 is TGTGCCAGCAGTTATACGGGACTAGAGGAAGATACGCAGTATTTT.